This is a list of T cell receptor beta chains from one sample in a study of regulatory T cells in long-lasting Graves disease. TCRdb itself ran the multiplex PCR reads through MiXCR, one entry per CDR3 protein. The table shows 300,000 or so distinct CDR3 sequences, with around 20% occurring only once. The starting material was peripheral blood mononuclear cells (PBMCs), obtained when the disease was refractory, from a patient treated with antithyroid drugs. These receptors came from a female donor with Graves disease. Both conserved end residues are part of each CDR3. The D gene is left open where the match is weak. Only some rows state a clone size, as once, few, many or a class for expanded clones.

clone_size d_call j_call v_call cdr3_nt cdr3_aa
many . TRBJ2-7 TRBV11-2 TGTGCCAGCAGCTTAGCCCCCTACGAGCAGTACTTC CASSLAPYEQYF
. . TRBJ1-1 TRBV3-1 TGTGCCAGCAGCTTTGGGGGTGCCCGGGACACTGAAGCTTTCTTT CASSFGGARDTEAFF
. TRBD1 TRBJ2-7 TRBV11-2 TGTGCCAGCAGCCGCCGGACAGGGTTATACGAGCAGTACTTC CASSRRTGLYEQYF
few . TRBJ1-5 TRBV30 TGTGCCTGGAGCCCGGGTTGGCAGGGCAATCAGCCCCAGCATTTT CAWSPGWQGNQPQHF
. TRBD1 TRBJ1-2 TRBV5-4 TGTGCCAGCAGCTTGGAGGGGGCTGGTTATGGCTACACCTTC CASSLEGAGYGYTF
few . TRBJ2-5 TRBV5-4 TGTGCCAGCAGCTTGGAACGGGCCCAAGAGACCCAGTACTTC CASSLERAQETQYF
. . TRBJ2-7 TRBV19 TGTGCCAGTAGTATAGCGCGGGGGCCCTACGAGCAGTACTTC CASSIARGPYEQYF
. . TRBJ1-1 TRBV30 TGTGCCTGGAGTCCCCGGGAACACGCTTTCTTT CAWSPREHAFF
many . TRBJ1-1 TRBV11-3 TGTGCCAGCACCATAGGGAGAACTGAAGCTTTCTTT CASTIGRTEAFF
many . TRBJ1-4 TRBV6-1 TGTGCCAGCAGGCTACAGGCAACTAATGAAAAACTGTTTTTT CASRLQATNEKLFF
many . TRBJ1-2 TRBV7-2 TGTGCCAGCAGCTTATTGAACATCTATGGCTACACCTTC CASSLLNIYGYTF
. . TRBJ2-1 TRBV6-5 TGTGCCAGCAGTTTGGACTCCTTAAATGAGCAGTTCTTC CASSLDSLNEQFF
few . TRBJ1-5 TRBV20-1 TGCAGTGCCCGACCCCGGTTTCGGGGGGCGACAGGTCAGCCCCAGCATTTT CSARPRFRGATGQPQHF
. TRBD1 TRBJ1-6 TRBV6-2/TRBV6-3 TGTGCCAGCAGGACAGGGATTAGCTCCTATAATTCACCCCTCCACTTT CASRTGISSYNSPLHF
. . TRBJ1-3 TRBV15 TGTGCCACCAGCAGAGACTATCAGGGAGGCTCTGGAAACACCATATATTTT CATSRDYQGGSGNTIYF
few . TRBJ1-4 TRBV5-1 TGCGCCAGCAGGGACACAACTAATGAAAAACTGTTTTTT CASRDTTNEKLFF
few . TRBJ1-2 TRBV7-8 TGTGCCAGCAGCTTAGCGAAGAAAGGGGGTGCGGGCTACACCTTC CASSLAKKGGAGYTF
few . TRBJ1-2 TRBV9 TGTGCCAGCAGCGTAGTAGGGTATGGCTACACCTTC CASSVVGYGYTF
many TRBD1 TRBJ2-5 TRBV11-2 TGTGCCAGCAGTTTTGGGACAGGGTGGGAGGAGACCCAGTACTTC CASSFGTGWEETQYF
many TRBD2 TRBJ2-5 TRBV28 TGTGCCAGCAGTCTTGGGGGGGCTAGCGGGAGCAGTTCTGTGGGGACCCAGTACTTC CASSLGGASGSSSVGTQYF
. . TRBJ1-2 TRBV11-2 TGTGCCAGCAGCTTAGGGGGGACTGACCGCGGCTACACCTTC CASSLGGTDRGYTF
many . TRBJ1-4 TRBV28 TGTGCCAGCACCGGAGGGGGGGCTGGGGAAAAACTGTTTTTT CASTGGGAGEKLFF
. TRBD1 TRBJ1-2 TRBV10-3 TGTGCCATCAGTGTCGGGACAGACTATGGCTACACCTTC CAISVGTDYGYTF
. TRBD1 TRBJ2-5 TRBV7-2 TGTGCCAGCAGCTGGCCGGGACAGTTCCAAGAGACCCAGTACTTC CASSWPGQFQETQYF
many . TRBJ1-4 TRBV10-3 TGTGCCATCAGTGAAGGGGCCGCGGTTGGCGAAAAACTGTTTTTT CAISEGAAVGEKLFF
many TRBD1 TRBJ1-2 TRBV19 TGTGCCAGTAGTACTACCGCCGGGACAGGGAACTATGGCTACACCTTC CASSTTAGTGNYGYTF
many . TRBJ2-4 TRBV28 TGTGCCAGCAGTTTACCTGGCTCCAACGCCAAAAACATTCAGTACTTC CASSLPGSNAKNIQYF
. TRBD1 TRBJ1-4 TRBV7-9 TGTGCCAGCAGTTGGATTATACAGGGGCCGGGTGAAAAACTGTTTTTT CASSWIIQGPGEKLFF
. TRBD1 TRBJ2-7 TRBV6-1 TGTGCCAGCAACAGAGAGGGGGCGGGCGAGCAGTACTTC CASNREGAGEQYF
. . TRBJ2-1 TRBV28 TGTGCCAGCAGTTACCCGTCGGGCAATGAGCAGTTCTTC CASSYPSGNEQFF
many TRBD2 TRBJ2-7 TRBV11-2 TGTGCCAGCAGCCAGCTTAGCGGGAGTATCAACGAGCAGTACTTC CASSQLSGSINEQYF
. . TRBJ2-7 TRBV4-1 TGCGCCAGCAGCCAAGGACAAGAGCAGTACTTC CASSQGQEQYF
. TRBD1 TRBJ2-7 TRBV6-1 TGTGCCAGCAGTACGCCGACAGGGTCCCCGTACTTC CASSTPTGSPYF
few TRBD2 TRBJ2-7 TRBV14 TGTGCCAGCAGCCTGGGGACTAAAGGCGAGCAGTACTTC CASSLGTKGEQYF
. . TRBJ1-1 TRBV12-3/TRBV12-4 TGTGCCAGCAGTGTAATTAGGGGGGCAGGAGACACTGAAGCTTTCTTT CASSVIRGAGDTEAFF
. . TRBJ2-7 TRBV20-1 TGCAGTGCTAGAGTCCGGGATTACTTTTACGAGCAGTACTTC CSARVRDYFYEQYF
. TRBD2 TRBJ2-7 TRBV27 TGTGCCAGCAGTCACGGGACTAGCGGGAGGGTCGAGCAGTACTTC CASSHGTSGRVEQYF
many . TRBJ2-2 TRBV5-1 TGCGCCAGCAGCTTGGGTAGCGCAAACCTCAACACCGGGGAGCTGTTTTTT CASSLGSANLNTGELFF
many . TRBJ1-6 TRBV10-3 TGTGCCATCAGTGAAGCCCGGGACGGATATTCACCCCTCCACTTT CAISEARDGYSPLHF